The rows below give T cell receptor beta chains drawn from one sample of a study of T cell responses to AZD1222 COVID-19 vaccine. Data came from immunoSEQ multiplex PCR; TCRdb stores just in-frame clones and leaves some out. The table lists about 97,000 clones, around 89% of them singletons. The sequenced sample was peripheral blood, obtained on day 0 of AZD1222 vaccination. All receptors derive from an adult in good health. CDR3s include the opening cysteine and the closing phenylalanine or tryptophan. D genes are given only for firm matches. Expanded clones get a size class; other rows say once, few or many, or leave the size out.

d_gene: -
abundance: -
v_gene: TRBV24-1
j_gene: TRBJ2-7
CDR3aa: CATSDLGGRQYF
CDR3nt: TGTGCCACCAGTGATTTAGGGGGGAGGCAGTACTTC

d_gene: -
abundance: -
v_gene: TRBV19
j_gene: TRBJ2-1
CDR3aa: CASSWRGPAAMDYNEQFF
CDR3nt: TGTGCCAGTAGTTGGCGGGGCCCAGCGGCCATGGACTACAATGAGCAGTTCTTC

d_gene: -
abundance: once
v_gene: TRBV20-1
j_gene: TRBJ2-1
CDR3aa: CSASPRGGLREQFF
CDR3nt: TGCAGTGCTAGTCCCCGGGGAGGACTTCGTGAGCAGTTCTTC

d_gene: -
abundance: -
v_gene: TRBV9
j_gene: TRBJ1-3
CDR3aa: CASSSRGVSGNTIYF
CDR3nt: TGTGCCAGCAGCTCACGGGGTGTCTCTGGAAACACCATATATTTT

d_gene: -
abundance: -
v_gene: TRBV10-1
j_gene: TRBJ1-2
CDR3aa: CASSEGGDRNYGYTF
CDR3nt: TGCGCCAGCAGTGAGGGTGGGGACCGAAACTATGGCTACACCTTC

d_gene: TRBD1
abundance: -
v_gene: TRBV7-9
j_gene: TRBJ1-2
CDR3aa: CASSPGGDSNYGYTF
CDR3nt: TGTGCCAGCAGCCCCGGGGGGGACAGCAACTATGGCTACACCTTC

d_gene: TRBD2
abundance: -
v_gene: TRBV7-2
j_gene: TRBJ2-3
CDR3aa: CASSSLAGGPTDTQYF
CDR3nt: TGTGCCAGCAGCTCACTAGCGGGGGGGCCCACAGATACGCAGTATTTT

d_gene: -
abundance: -
v_gene: TRBV18
j_gene: TRBJ1-2
CDR3aa: CASSPLDNYGYTF
CDR3nt: TGTGCCAGCTCACCACTGGATAACTATGGCTACACCTTC

d_gene: -
abundance: -
v_gene: TRBV7-8
j_gene: TRBJ2-7
CDR3aa: CASSLGTAAQGEQYF
CDR3nt: TGTGCCAGCAGCTTAGGGACGGCGGCCCAGGGGGAGCAGTACTTC

d_gene: TRBD2
abundance: -
v_gene: TRBV18
j_gene: TRBJ2-2
CDR3aa: CASSPASGGYTGELFF
CDR3nt: TGTGCCAGCTCGCCCGCTAGCGGGGGGTACACCGGGGAGCTGTTTTTT

d_gene: -
abundance: -
v_gene: TRBV28
j_gene: TRBJ2-1
CDR3aa: CASSVVKVWDNEQFF
CDR3nt: TGTGCCAGCAGTGTCGTCAAGGTTTGGGACAATGAGCAGTTCTTC

d_gene: -
abundance: -
v_gene: TRBV10-3
j_gene: TRBJ1-3
CDR3aa: CAISEEGRAGNTIYF
CDR3nt: TGTGCCATCAGTGAGGAGGGCAGGGCTGGAAACACCATATATTTT

d_gene: -
abundance: once
v_gene: TRBV29-1
j_gene: TRBJ2-1
CDR3aa: CSVEVGWNEQFF
CDR3nt: TGCAGCGTTGAAGTGGGGTGGAATGAGCAGTTCTTC

d_gene: -
abundance: once
v_gene: TRBV30
j_gene: TRBJ1-4
CDR3aa: CAWSDVLGGASTNEKLFF
CDR3nt: TGTGCCTGGAGTGATGTTTTGGGGGGCGCATCAACTAATGAAAAACTGTTTTTT

d_gene: TRBD1
abundance: -
v_gene: TRBV6-5
j_gene: TRBJ1-2
CDR3aa: CASTTDREGYGYTF
CDR3nt: TGTGCCAGCACCACGGACAGGGAGGGCTATGGCTACACCTTC

d_gene: -
abundance: once
v_gene: TRBV9
j_gene: TRBJ2-5
CDR3aa: CASSVVGGREETQYF
CDR3nt: TGTGCCAGCAGCGTAGTAGGAGGGCGAGAGGAGACCCAGTACTTC

d_gene: TRBD1
abundance: -
v_gene: TRBV5-4
j_gene: TRBJ1-5
CDR3aa: CASSDGTGAFNQPQHF
CDR3nt: TGTGCCAGCAGCGACGGGACAGGGGCCTTCAATCAGCCCCAGCATTTT

d_gene: -
abundance: -
v_gene: TRBV7-6
j_gene: TRBJ2-1
CDR3aa: CASTEWAGSSYNEQFF
CDR3nt: TGTGCCAGCACTGAGTGGGCGGGGAGCTCCTACAATGAGCAGTTCTTC

d_gene: -
abundance: -
v_gene: TRBV24-1
j_gene: TRBJ1-2
CDR3aa: CATSDNAGSGARYGYTF
CDR3nt: TGTGCCACCAGCGACAACGCGGGGTCAGGGGCTAGATATGGCTACACCTTC

d_gene: -
abundance: -
v_gene: TRBV7-6
j_gene: TRBJ1-1
CDR3aa: CASSPREGAEAFF
CDR3nt: TGTGCCAGCAGCCCTAGGGAGGGGGCTGAAGCTTTCTTT

d_gene: TRBD1
abundance: -
v_gene: TRBV16
j_gene: TRBJ1-2
CDR3aa: CASSQSGARGQDGGYTF
CDR3nt: TGTGCCAGCAGCCAATCTGGTGCGCGGGGACAGGACGGTGGCTACACCTTC

d_gene: -
abundance: -
v_gene: TRBV28
j_gene: TRBJ2-5
CDR3aa: CASSPGQPWGTQYF
CDR3nt: TGTGCCAGCAGTCCAGGACAGCCCTGGGGGACCCAGTACTTC

d_gene: -
abundance: -
v_gene: TRBV5-1
j_gene: TRBJ2-5
CDR3aa: CASSSLPSSQETQYF
CDR3nt: TGCGCCAGCAGCTCACTTCCTAGTTCTCAAGAGACCCAGTACTTC

d_gene: TRBD2
abundance: -
v_gene: TRBV2
j_gene: TRBJ2-5
CDR3aa: CASSRGLAAQETQYF
CDR3nt: TGTGCCAGCAGCCGGGGACTAGCGGCCCAAGAGACCCAGTACTTC

d_gene: -
abundance: -
v_gene: TRBV5-6
j_gene: TRBJ1-2
CDR3aa: CASSTGGSGGYGYTF
CDR3nt: TGTGCCAGCAGCACTGGGGGTAGCGGGGGCTATGGCTACACCTTC

d_gene: -
abundance: -
v_gene: TRBV21-1
j_gene: TRBJ1-2
CDR3aa: CASSTPFDRYTF
CDR3nt: TGTGCCAGCAGCACCCCTTTTGACAGGTACACCTTC

d_gene: TRBD1
abundance: -
v_gene: TRBV12-5
j_gene: TRBJ2-1
CDR3aa: CASGLTGVSDEQFF
CDR3nt: TGTGCTAGTGGTTTGACAGGGGTGAGCGATGAGCAGTTCTTC

d_gene: -
abundance: -
v_gene: TRBV5-1
j_gene: TRBJ1-6
CDR3aa: CASSQPPGDLHF
CDR3nt: TGCGCCAGCAGCCAGCCCCCGGGGGACCTCCACTTT

d_gene: TRBD2
abundance: -
v_gene: TRBV20-1
j_gene: TRBJ2-1
CDR3aa: CSASILGLATHLNEQFF
CDR3nt: TGCAGTGCTAGTATTTTGGGACTAGCGACCCATCTCAATGAGCAGTTCTTC

d_gene: -
abundance: -
v_gene: TRBV29-1
j_gene: TRBJ2-5
CDR3aa: CSGTISETQYF
CDR3nt: TGCAGCGGGACCATATCGGAGACCCAGTACTTC

d_gene: TRBD2
abundance: -
v_gene: TRBV5-4
j_gene: TRBJ2-5
CDR3aa: CASSLAAGLALETQYF
CDR3nt: TGTGCCAGCAGCTTGGCCGCCGGACTAGCGTTGGAGACCCAGTACTTC

d_gene: -
abundance: -
v_gene: TRBV19
j_gene: TRBJ1-3
CDR3aa: CASSERGIAGNTIYF
CDR3nt: TGTGCCAGTAGTGAAAGAGGCATAGCTGGGAACACCATATATTTT

d_gene: -
abundance: -
v_gene: TRBV5-1
j_gene: TRBJ2-7
CDR3aa: CASSLGGNSYEQYF
CDR3nt: TGCGCCAGCAGCTTGGGGGGAAACTCCTACGAGCAGTACTTC

d_gene: -
abundance: -
v_gene: TRBV11-2
j_gene: TRBJ2-2
CDR3aa: CASSLPLHTTGELFF
CDR3nt: TGTGCCAGCAGCTTACCACTGCATACCACCGGGGAGCTGTTTTTT

d_gene: TRBD1
abundance: once
v_gene: TRBV11-3
j_gene: TRBJ2-5
CDR3aa: CASSQGQQETQYF
CDR3nt: TGTGCCAGCAGCCAGGGACAGCAAGAGACCCAGTACTTC

d_gene: TRBD2
abundance: -
v_gene: TRBV27
j_gene: TRBJ2-1
CDR3aa: CASSSTSVNEQFF
CDR3nt: TGTGCCAGCAGTTCAACTAGCGTCAATGAGCAGTTCTTC

d_gene: TRBD2
abundance: -
v_gene: TRBV5-1
j_gene: TRBJ2-2
CDR3aa: CASSLASGANTGELFF
CDR3nt: TGCGCCAGCAGCTTGGCTAGCGGCGCGAACACCGGGGAGCTGTTTTTT

d_gene: -
abundance: -
v_gene: TRBV7-2
j_gene: TRBJ1-5
CDR3aa: CASSLGGTHGQPQHF
CDR3nt: TGTGCCAGCAGCTTAGGGGGGACCCACGGTCAGCCCCAGCATTTT

d_gene: -
abundance: -
v_gene: TRBV10-1
j_gene: TRBJ1-4
CDR3aa: CASSELPGLSWGKLFF
CDR3nt: TGCGCCAGCAGTGAGTTGCCGGGCCTTTCCTGGGGAAAACTGTTTTTT

d_gene: -
abundance: once
v_gene: TRBV25-1
j_gene: TRBJ1-1
CDR3aa: CASSKNTEAFF
CDR3nt: TGTGCCAGCAGTAAGAACACTGAAGCTTTCTTT

d_gene: TRBD2
abundance: -
v_gene: TRBV7-9
j_gene: TRBJ2-2
CDR3aa: CASSHGYDRTSGGTGELFF
CDR3nt: TGTGCCAGCAGCCACGGCTATGATCGCACTAGCGGGGGCACCGGGGAGCTGTTTTTT

d_gene: TRBD1
abundance: -
v_gene: TRBV6-5
j_gene: TRBJ2-7
CDR3aa: CASSYAGQGGHYEQYF
CDR3nt: TGTGCCAGCAGTTACGCGGGACAGGGGGGGCACTACGAGCAGTACTTC

d_gene: -
abundance: -
v_gene: TRBV6-2/TRBV6-3
j_gene: TRBJ1-5
CDR3aa: CASSYFGRAYSNQPQHF
CDR3nt: TGTGCCAGCAGTTACTTCGGCCGTGCATATAGCAATCAGCCCCAGCATTTT

d_gene: -
abundance: -
v_gene: TRBV7-7
j_gene: TRBJ2-5
CDR3aa: CASSAGLSRETQYF
CDR3nt: TGTGCCAGCAGTGCCGGACTAAGCCGGGAGACCCAGTACTTC

d_gene: TRBD1
abundance: -
v_gene: TRBV20-1
j_gene: TRBJ1-1
CDR3aa: CSASKGANTEAFF
CDR3nt: TGCAGTGCTAGTAAGGGGGCTAACACTGAAGCTTTCTTT

d_gene: -
abundance: -
v_gene: TRBV6-2/TRBV6-3
j_gene: TRBJ1-6
CDR3aa: CASSYSDGRPGLPLHF
CDR3nt: TGTGCCAGCAGTTACTCTGACGGACGGCCGGGCCTACCCCTCCACTTT

d_gene: -
abundance: once
v_gene: TRBV4-3
j_gene: TRBJ1-1
CDR3aa: CASSQVRGRRVNTEAFF
CDR3nt: TGCGCCAGCAGCCAAGTAAGGGGCCGCCGGGTGAACACTGAAGCTTTCTTT

d_gene: -
abundance: -
v_gene: TRBV7-8
j_gene: TRBJ2-6
CDR3aa: CASSFWARLASLSGANVLTF
CDR3nt: TGTGCCAGCAGCTTTTGGGCGAGGTTGGCCTCCCTCTCTGGGGCCAACGTCCTGACTTTC

d_gene: TRBD2
abundance: -
v_gene: TRBV7-7
j_gene: TRBJ2-2
CDR3aa: CASSSGLAAQGELFF
CDR3nt: TGTGCTAGCAGCTCCGGACTAGCGGCCCAGGGGGAGCTGTTTTTT

d_gene: -
abundance: -
v_gene: TRBV5-1
j_gene: TRBJ2-5
CDR3aa: CAPHTKQGSFQETQYF
CDR3nt: TGCGCCCCTCACACCAAACAGGGTAGTTTCCAAGAGACCCAGTACTTC

d_gene: TRBD1
abundance: once
v_gene: TRBV7-8
j_gene: TRBJ1-6
CDR3aa: CASLAGQGDSPLHF
CDR3nt: TGTGCCAGTTTAGCGGGACAGGGCGATTCACCCCTCCACTTT

d_gene: -
abundance: -
v_gene: TRBV24-1
j_gene: TRBJ2-5
CDR3aa: CATSDFGRGTETQYF
CDR3nt: TGTGCCACCAGTGATTTCGGCAGAGGGACGGAGACCCAGTACTTC

d_gene: -
abundance: once
v_gene: TRBV7-3
j_gene: TRBJ1-5
CDR3aa: CASSLQGGQPQHF
CDR3nt: TGTGCCAGCAGCTTACAGGGAGGCCAGCCCCAGCATTTT

d_gene: TRBD1
abundance: -
v_gene: TRBV4-1
j_gene: TRBJ2-1
CDR3aa: CASSQEDRSSSYNEQFF
CDR3nt: TGCGCCAGCAGCCAAGAGGACAGGAGCTCCTCCTACAATGAGCAGTTCTTC

d_gene: TRBD1
abundance: -
v_gene: TRBV2
j_gene: TRBJ2-4
CDR3aa: CASSGPGTGPDGNIQYF
CDR3nt: TGTGCCAGCAGTGGGCCTGGGACAGGGCCCGACGGAAACATTCAGTACTTC

d_gene: -
abundance: -
v_gene: TRBV5-1
j_gene: TRBJ2-7
CDR3aa: CASSFTPVNSYEQYF
CDR3nt: TGCGCCAGCAGCTTTACCCCGGTAAACTCCTACGAGCAGTACTTC

d_gene: TRBD1
abundance: once
v_gene: TRBV11-1
j_gene: TRBJ2-5
CDR3aa: CASSRNRGPQETQYF
CDR3nt: TGTGCCAGCAGCCGTAACAGGGGGCCACAAGAGACCCAGTACTTC

d_gene: TRBD1
abundance: -
v_gene: TRBV19
j_gene: TRBJ1-2
CDR3aa: CASSRDRSYYGYTF
CDR3nt: TGTGCCAGTAGTAGGGACAGGTCCTACTATGGCTACACCTTC

d_gene: -
abundance: -
v_gene: TRBV14
j_gene: TRBJ1-5
CDR3aa: CASSQGYQPQHF
CDR3nt: TGTGCCAGCAGCCAGGGCTATCAGCCCCAGCATTTT

d_gene: -
abundance: -
v_gene: TRBV3-1/TRBV3-2
j_gene: TRBJ1-1
CDR3aa: CASSQQGWITEAFF
CDR3nt: TGTGCCAGCAGCCAACAGGGTTGGATCACTGAAGCTTTCTTT